This record concerns one TCR beta chain sequence. The antigen remains unidentified. This specimen belongs to a study of response to subunit inactivated influenza vaccine. General study points: Few additional T cells are recruited per seasonal influenza vaccination, authors suggested.

Using its own MiXCR run on the RT-PCR reads, TCRdb lists one record per CDR3 protein. The sample includes 650,000 to 800,000 distinct CDR3 sequences, roughly 13% seen only once; the top ten take around 6.5%. J gave up 8 bases and V 0 bases, and 1 base lay outside the gene matches. The CDR3 sequence is 13 residues long. Germline V gene lookup returns CDR1 SGHAT and CDR2 FQDESV (reference sequence). Sample: PBMCs from blood, taken 14 days before vaccination. The V gene is TRBV11-1, the J gene TRBJ2-1; 7 bases match TRBD1. The TCR was taken from a man aged 50 to 60 who received an inactivated influenza vaccine. CDR3 sequence reads: CASSLATGHEQFF. As DNA, the CDR3 is TGTGCCAGCAGCTTAGCGACAGGGCATGAGCAGTTCTTC.